Below, 4 T cell receptor beta chains from the same sample are listed, as sequenced in a study of blood T cell dynamics during melanoma immunotherapy. Time point: week 3, after first cycle of checkpoint inhibitor. Assay used: immunoSEQ multiplex PCR; TCRdb lists only in-frame clones, some missing. The table includes approximately 20,000 clones, about 90% detected once. The source was blood, collected from a patient treated with checkpoint blockade. The receptors originated from a human donor with melanoma.

The chain carries TRBV7-2 and TRBJ2-2, with TRBD2 as a possible D gene (6 bases). This CDR3 contains 14 residues. Germline-derived CDR1 and CDR2 are SGHTA and FQGNSA. The V end was cut by 5 bases, the J end by 1 base, with 8 bases between. The CDR3 reads CASSGEVNTGELFF. In DNA, the CDR3 is TGTGCCAGCAGCGGGGAGGTGAACACCGGGGAGCTGTTTTTT.

The gene calls are TRBV7-8 and TRBJ1-5; D unclear. The V end lost 4 bases, the J end lost 2 bases, and 12 bases lay between the germline ends. The CDR3 is made up of 15 amino acids. The germline gives CDR1 SGHVS, CDR2 FQNEAQ. Here the CDR3 DNA reads TGTGCCAGCAGCTCATCAGGAATCGGCAATCAGCCCCAGCATTTT. The encoded protein is CASSSSGIGNQPQHF.

This clone was recorded a few times. The V and J genes are TRBV6-4 and TRBJ2-3; D is unclear. V shed 2 bases and J shed 0 bases, with 9 bases lying between them. In germline, CDR1 is MRHNA, CDR2 SNTAGT. This CDR3 region has 15 residues. This CDR3 reads CASSDGQASTDTQYF. The CDR3 bases are TGTGCCAGCAGTGACGGGCAAGCTAGCACAGATACGCAGTATTTT.

The CDR3 DNA reads TGTGCCAGCAGTCTCAGGGCTTCCCCCTCCTACGAGCAGTACTTC. Residues: CASSLRASPSYEQYF. J is TRBJ2-7 and V is TRBV28, with D perhaps matching TRBD1 (5 bases). This CDR3 has 15 amino acids. The V gene's germline CDR1 is MDHEN and CDR2 SYDVKM. Trimming pared 5 bases from V and 0 bases from J, leaving 14 bases between. Using reference TRBV28 and TRBJ2-7 for the parts outside the CDR3, the full variable domain is DVKVTQSSRYLVKRTGEKVFLECVQDMDHENMFWYRQDPGLGLRLIYFSYDVKMKEKGDIPEGYSVSREKKERFSLILESASTNQTSMYLCASSLRASPSYEQYFGPGTRLTVT.